This TCR beta chain was sequenced during a study of blood T cell repertoires in COVID-19. Trimming pared 5 bases from V and 1 base from J, leaving 14 bases between. Germline assignment: CDR1 SGHVS and CDR2 FQNEAQ. This CDR3 is built from 15 residues. One Seattle source followed patients from active infection through their disease course. Original processing methods: Counts of nucleated cells, estimated from reference gene primer amplification, were obtained. Repertoires were generated with immunoSEQ multiplex PCR, while TCRdb's copy carries only in-frame clones and drops some. That table supplies the V and J calls and clone size; D and trimming were determined from the DNA. The sample consists of some 170,000 clones, about four fifths of them appearing once.

The clonotype was recovered from a woman in her 40s with COVID-19, enrolled during active disease. The sample consisted of peripheral blood. The chain is built from TRBV7-8 and TRBJ1-1; D gene uncertain. CDR3 in DNA: TGTGCCAGCAGCCAAGTTTTAGGAGGGAACACTGAAGCTTTCTTT. Its translation: CASSQVLGGNTEAFF.